What follows describes a single T cell receptor (beta chain). Its antigen is currently not known. Per-base quality was not reported, and no clone a single base away is much larger than it. Starting 14 to 28 days after the autologous transplant, patients began checkpoint therapy, which included ipilimumab at 1 mg/kg intravenously on day 1 of selected weeks. The nivolumab dose was 3 mg/kg intravenously, delivered on day 1 of weeks 1, 4, 7, 10, and every two weeks through week 26. The study was a Phase Ib clinical trial testing combined checkpoint inhibition with ipilimumab and nivolumab as consolidation after autologous stem cell transplantation. The data stem from a study of ipilimumab plus nivolumab after autologous stem cell transplantation (dated by TCRdb to about 2021). Background for the entire study: The median number of doses that trial patients received was roughly 5 for ipilimumab and about eight for nivolumab. The intent-to-treat population of the trial consisted of 30 to 35 patients. Patients in the myeloma cohort were either high-risk and transplant-naive or had relapsed within 3 years of a first autologous transplant. Patients with high-risk diffuse large B cell lymphoma, mature T cell lymphoma, or multiple myeloma undergoing autologous transplant were enrolled in the trial.

The CDR3 runs 15 amino acids, cysteine and phenylalanine included. Only the CDR3 portion is preserved as DNA: 45 bases, with reading frame beginning at the first base. CDR1 and CDR2 (SGHTA, FQGNSA) derive from the germline V gene. The junction shows trimming of 5 bases on V and 0 bases on J, plus 14 bases between the germline ends. Library prep was done by the immunoSEQ multiplex PCR assay. Imported from immuneACCESS, the table was reduced by TCRdb to in-frame sequences with V and J called. These copies leave out some clones; in studies compared against another copy, an unresolved V gene accounts for under half, and the cause of the remainder is not known. The sample table contains tens of thousands of clones; only one count was recorded for around 92% of them. Roughly 0.9% of the sample is in the top ten clones. Results and caveats for the whole study, not just this receptor: Per the authors, a biologic rationale for further study of the post-transplant checkpoint inhibition approach was offered by T cell receptor repertoire, regulatory T cell phenotype and gut microbiota profiles. Combined checkpoint inhibition appeared tolerable as post-transplant consolidation, according to the authors' conclusion.

The sequencing used PBMCs, collected in a trial of ipilimumab plus nivolumab as post-transplant consolidation. This receptor was taken from a male donor with multiple myeloma. Rearrangement joined TRBV7-2 to TRBJ2-7; a tentative D call is TRBD2 (5 bases match). The CDR3 reads CASSPVTGSSYEQYF. DNA sequence: TGTGCCAGCAGCCCGGTGACGGGGAGCTCCTACGAGCAGTACTTC.